Presented here are 7 T cell receptor beta chains from one specimen sequenced in a study of blood T cell repertoires in COVID-19. This table comes from immunoSEQ multiplex PCR, and its TCRdb copy is limited to in-frame clones, with some not included. Counted here are some 40,000 clones, around 90% occurring once; the ten biggest clones make up 20%. Material: peripheral blood. All receptors come from a man aged 60-69 years with acute or convalescent COVID-19.

As regards this clone: At one of its ends the junction is not consistent with the germline gene, which may arise from a read error. The chain has TRBV14 and TRBJ2-5; no clear D. This CDR3 is 12 amino acids long. Germline loops: CDR1 SGHDN, CDR2 FVKESK. The CDR3 protein is CASTQNEETQYF. As DNA, the CDR3 is TGTGCCAGCACCCAAAACGAGGAGACCCAGTACTTC.

The chain links TRBV28 to TRBJ1-3, with TRBD1 identical over 8 bases. The CDR3 runs 15 residues. With 3 bases clipped from V and 3 bases from J, the junction kept 4 bases outside the gene matches. Per the germline V gene, CDR1 is MDHEN and CDR2 is SYDVKM. The CDR3 region is CASSFQGARGNTIYF. CDR3 bases: TGTGCCAGCAGTTTCCAGGGGGCGCGTGGAAACACCATATATTTT.

The chain employs TRBV7-9 and TRBJ2-1, with 11 bases matching TRBD1. Trimming took 1 base from V and 14 from J; bases not matched to a gene: 4. Per germline, CDR1 SEHNR and CDR2 FQNEAQ (reference sequence). CDR3 length: 13 residues. DNA for the CDR3: TGTGCCAGCAGCTTAGGACCGGGACAGGGGGAGTTCTTC. This gives the protein CASSLGPGQGEFF.

The sample holds one count of this clone. The rearrangement uses TRBV2 and TRBJ2-7; TRBD2 might be the D (6 bases). Deletions cut 1 base from V and 0 bases from J, with 16 bases between. Germline CDR1 reads SNHLY; CDR2 reads FYNNEI. This CDR3 comprises 17 residues. CDR3: CASSEVDSSGSSYEQYV. Here the CDR3 DNA reads TGTGCCAGCAGTGAAGTGGATAGTAGCGGAAGCTCCTACGAGCAGTACGTC.

The J gene is TRBJ1-2, the V gene TRBV6-5; 8 bases are a match to TRBD1. With 5 bases clipped from V and 5 bases from J, the junction kept 7 bases outside the gene matches. This CDR3 comprises 14 residues. CDR1 is MNHEY, CDR2 SVGAGI, per germline. This CDR3 reads CASSTGTGAYGYTF. The CDR3 DNA is TGTGCCAGCAGTACCGGGACAGGAGCATATGGCTACACCTTC.

This clone showed up just once. This chain connects TRBV6-5 to TRBJ1-5; D not certain. The germline gives CDR1 MNHEY, CDR2 SVGAGI. This CDR3 has 12 residues. Trimming took 4 bases from V and 2 from J, leaving 3 bases between them. The CDR3 DNA sequence: TGTGCCAGCAGTTCCGGCAATCAGCCCCAGCATTTT. It yields the protein CASSSGNQPQHF.

The chain joins TRBV10-3 to TRBJ2-7, with 8 nucleotides matching TRBD2. This CDR3 spans 17 amino acids. Trimming cost V 3 bases and J 0 bases; bases outside gene matches: 10. CDR1 is ENHRY and CDR2 is SYGVKD in the germline V gene. CDR3 amino acids: CAISDATSVKSSYEQYF. CDR3 bases: TGTGCCATCAGTGACGCGACTAGCGTCAAGAGCTCCTACGAGCAGTACTTC.